This T cell receptor beta chain was recovered during a study of cytomegalovirus exposure and HLA in healthy donors (dated by TCRdb to 2016 to 2017). Turning to the overall study: In an earlier analysis of fewer than 750 of the donors, less than 350 Gb of sequence data and 90 million to 130 million unique TCR beta sequences from 180 million or so T cells were reported. Donor age, sex, ethnicity and CMV serostatus were compiled together with the repertoire data. Across approximately 400 genotyped donors of the cohort, an average of approximately 200,000 unique TCR beta nucleotide sequences per donor were sequenced, and roughly 20% of those sequences were non-productive. A later genetic analysis took genome-wide SNP genotypes for about three fifths of the 666 donors and used that subset as a discovery cohort. Typing coverage differed by locus: A, B, C, DRB1 and DQB1 were typed in roughly 629-640 donors, DQA1 in approximately 520, DPA1 in 600 to 610, and DPB1 in just under 490. To predict cytomegalovirus infection status, the study brought together high-throughput TCR immunosequencing, statistical association of individual TCRs with disease status, and machine learning. Of the 300 to 400 genotyped donors, approximately 83% fell in the genetic ancestry cluster associated with self-reported Caucasian donors. Besides the first cohort of about 730 subjects, a separate validation cohort made up of 120 different subjects was used. Four or five DR-DQ haplotypes were handled as single units for association and clustering, since linkage in the cohort was strong. The aim of the study was to test whether cataloging public T cell receptors could identify signatures of past pathogen exposure. Rather than using new phenotypic data, the later analysis identified candidate immune exposures from TCR beta sequences and from how often those sequences occurred across donors. Approximately 300 gigabases of sequencing data and approximately 91 million unique TCR sequences made up an early release that covered over 550 HLA-typed donors. An earlier analysis of approximately 640 of the donors applied high-throughput TCR beta sequencing to assess whether each TCR beta V gene segment acted as functional or pseudogenic. To study patterns of TCR occurrence, a later analysis re-analyzed previously published TCR beta repertoires from 666 donors and added high-resolution HLA genotyping. HLA typing included class I and class II loci at four-digit resolution. All discovery cohort repertoires had been generated using a single sequencing platform. Using immunosequencing, the study profiled T cell repertoires from 550 to 750 subjects and related those repertoires to cytomegalovirus serostatus. The paper's findings and limits, for the study overall: An association between a missense DCLRE1C variant and V-gene and J-gene trimming of TCR beta chains was found in a later genetic analysis and replicated in an independent cohort. A total of 164 TCR beta chains were listed by the study as associated with cytomegalovirus. The only immune exposure information available for the cohort was CMV serostatus. Linkage disequilibrium might explain the correlated functional status among segregating V segments, but an unknown experimental factor could not be ruled out. Several of the top co-occurrence clusters appeared to be linked to parvovirus B19, influenza, CMV and Epstein-Barr virus, according to a later analysis. In a later analysis, around 15,000 TCR beta sequences were associated with specific HLA alleles at a false discovery rate of 0.05. According to the authors, the approach could potentially be generalized to other disease states and immunological phenotypes. Because HLA typing was missing for some donors at each locus, association tests included only the typed subset. A later analysis found that TCR association rates varied across HLA loci, with DRB1 alleles showing the most associated TCRs and HLA-C alleles the fewest. In a later analysis, most CMV-associated TCR beta chains were found to appear HLA-restricted, with HLA associations seemingly driven largely by CMV exposure. Compared with the approximately 710-donor mean, donors in an Asian-associated ancestry cluster had fewer N-insertions in productive TCRs, according to a later genetic analysis. Sequencing depth was assumed to be roughly uniform across donors in the presence/absence analyses, though that assumption may not hold. The classifier was reported to diagnose cytomegalovirus status with high specificity and sensitivity in both the original and validation cohorts. A few of the identified cytomegalovirus-associated TCR beta chains were confirmed in vitro to be specific for cytomegalovirus antigens. While some public TCRs were present in many individuals, most TCR sequences turned up only very rarely across donors. A cluster of highly shared sequence variants was judged likely to represent a technical artifact of the sequencing pipeline. A further reported finding was that TCR beta sequences accurately predicted the HLA-A and HLA-B alleles for most subjects in the first cohort. In an earlier analysis of about 600 of the donors, most TCR beta V segments appeared in productive rearrangements about 87% or about 30% of the time, broadly matching IMGT annotations. When HLA alleles, especially DR and DQ, strongly co-occurred, TCR associations were difficult to assign to individual alleles. In this cohort, only TCR beta chains were sequenced, and detectable features were limited by the absence of alpha or paired-chain data. In a later analysis, HLA-associated TCR beta chains were found to be more clonally expanded and to have lower generation probabilities than equally common non-associated chains. The earlier analysis of 587 of the donors excluded over 15 rarely observed V segments, including chromosome 9 orphons, because counts were too low. Some IMGT-functional V segments, including TRBV6-2 and TRBV6-3, could not be told apart with the 87-base-pair reads, so those segments were excluded.

V is pruned by 10 bases and J by 5 bases, leaving 7 bases of the junction without a gene match. The germline V gene (reference sequence) gives CDR1 as SGHNT and CDR2 as YYREEE. The CDR3 covers 13 residues, taking in both the cysteine and the phenylalanine. The sequence is cut down to CDR3 DNA, 39 bases in frame from base 1. Only a few counts were recorded for this clone. The clone's antigen remains unknown. Per-base quality was not reported, and no clone a single base away is much larger than it. In total, fewer than 750 healthy bone marrow donors made up the cohort. At the time of sampling, all cohort members were nominally healthy, though unrecorded immune exposures were likely present. The donor tested CMV seronegative and was one of the 352 seronegative cohort members. Every donor gave a peripheral blood sample, and the peripheral blood mononuclear cells from that sample were used for TCR beta sequencing. Genomic DNA was extracted from the blood cell samples with the Qiagen DNeasy Blood Extraction Kit.

Libraries were prepared through the immunoSEQ multiplex PCR assay. For the multiplex PCR, a mixture combining 60 forward primers for TCR Vbeta segments and 13 reverse primers for TCR Jbeta segments was used. The CDR3 region of rearranged TCR beta genes was amplified from genomic DNA by a multiplex PCR assay. The amplified TCR beta libraries were sequenced on the Illumina HiSeq System as 87-base-pair reads. Per the original workflow: A later analysis tallied some 79 million unique TCR beta chains across the 700 or so repertoires, and some 12 million of those chains were shared by two or more donors. Raw reads were error-corrected and collapsed into unique sequences by a nearest-neighbor algorithm in which closely related sequences were merged to remove PCR and sequencing errors. CDR3 sequences were aligned to IMGT reference sequences to assign V, D and J gene segments. For a sequence to be retained, a match of at least six nucleotides to both a V gene segment and a J gene segment was required. A rearrangement was called productive if the CDR3 had no stop codons and remained in frame with V and J, and every other rearrangement was called non-productive. CDR3 was defined according to IMGT convention as the region running from the second conserved V-encoded cysteine to the conserved J-encoded phenylalanine. The earlier analysis of roughly 590 of the donors excluded sequences that lacked an unambiguous match to a single V gene segment. In an earlier analysis of 587 of the donors, a V segment was called functional when productive rearrangements were above 56.7%, and segregating when the standard deviation between donors exceeded 5%. A statistical classification framework was built to diagnose cytomegalovirus status from the catalog of TCR beta chain sequences. A later analysis assigned V and J genes by comparing TCR nucleotide sequences with IMGT/GENE-DB human TR gene sequences. A later analysis assigned CDR3 sequences and most-parsimonious VDJ recombination scenarios with the TCRdist pipeline. A later analysis defined each TCR beta chain by its CDR3 amino acid sequence plus V-gene family, and excluded reads lacking a unique V-gene family. A later analysis removed 450 to 600 highly shared, low-generation-probability nucleotide sequences to deal with suspected cross-contamination and a sequencing artifact. In a later analysis, a clonal expansion index was calculated for each public chain from normalized within-repertoire ranks of inferred template counts. Generation probabilities in a later analysis came from a VDJ recombination model fitted to out-of-frame rearrangements, and those results were checked against IGoR. In a later analysis, TCR-TCR, TCR-HLA and TCR-CMV co-occurrence was scored with hypergeometric tests, and a repertoire-size bias correction was applied to TCR pairs. To estimate false discovery rates, a later analysis permuted the HLA or CMV assignments 20 times. In a later analysis, co-occurring TCRs were grouped with DBSCAN, and TCRdist sequence similarity was added when clustering was performed within HLA-allele-positive subsets. Repertoires with fewer than 30,000 or more than 120,000 public chains were left out of co-occurrence clustering, as were roughly five repertoires with anomalous nucleotide sharing. The table comes from immuneACCESS by way of TCRdb, which keeps in-frame sequences with V and J called. Part of the clones is missing from these tables; in studies checked, under half for an unresolved V gene and the rest for unknown reasons. V, J and clone size reflect that table, while D and trimming were determined from the DNA. The sample profile shows approximately 150,000 clones; approximately 73% of them were found once. Approximately 1.3% of the sample goes to the ten largest clones.

The receptor was isolated from a man aged 45-65 years in good health and CMV-seronegative. The V and J segments used are TRBV5-4 and TRBJ2-7; the central 12 bases match TRBD1. Input material: PBMCs. The CDR3 reads as follows: CAFRDRGLHEQYF. The DNA is TGTGCCTTTCGGGACAGGGGGCTTCACGAGCAGTACTTC.